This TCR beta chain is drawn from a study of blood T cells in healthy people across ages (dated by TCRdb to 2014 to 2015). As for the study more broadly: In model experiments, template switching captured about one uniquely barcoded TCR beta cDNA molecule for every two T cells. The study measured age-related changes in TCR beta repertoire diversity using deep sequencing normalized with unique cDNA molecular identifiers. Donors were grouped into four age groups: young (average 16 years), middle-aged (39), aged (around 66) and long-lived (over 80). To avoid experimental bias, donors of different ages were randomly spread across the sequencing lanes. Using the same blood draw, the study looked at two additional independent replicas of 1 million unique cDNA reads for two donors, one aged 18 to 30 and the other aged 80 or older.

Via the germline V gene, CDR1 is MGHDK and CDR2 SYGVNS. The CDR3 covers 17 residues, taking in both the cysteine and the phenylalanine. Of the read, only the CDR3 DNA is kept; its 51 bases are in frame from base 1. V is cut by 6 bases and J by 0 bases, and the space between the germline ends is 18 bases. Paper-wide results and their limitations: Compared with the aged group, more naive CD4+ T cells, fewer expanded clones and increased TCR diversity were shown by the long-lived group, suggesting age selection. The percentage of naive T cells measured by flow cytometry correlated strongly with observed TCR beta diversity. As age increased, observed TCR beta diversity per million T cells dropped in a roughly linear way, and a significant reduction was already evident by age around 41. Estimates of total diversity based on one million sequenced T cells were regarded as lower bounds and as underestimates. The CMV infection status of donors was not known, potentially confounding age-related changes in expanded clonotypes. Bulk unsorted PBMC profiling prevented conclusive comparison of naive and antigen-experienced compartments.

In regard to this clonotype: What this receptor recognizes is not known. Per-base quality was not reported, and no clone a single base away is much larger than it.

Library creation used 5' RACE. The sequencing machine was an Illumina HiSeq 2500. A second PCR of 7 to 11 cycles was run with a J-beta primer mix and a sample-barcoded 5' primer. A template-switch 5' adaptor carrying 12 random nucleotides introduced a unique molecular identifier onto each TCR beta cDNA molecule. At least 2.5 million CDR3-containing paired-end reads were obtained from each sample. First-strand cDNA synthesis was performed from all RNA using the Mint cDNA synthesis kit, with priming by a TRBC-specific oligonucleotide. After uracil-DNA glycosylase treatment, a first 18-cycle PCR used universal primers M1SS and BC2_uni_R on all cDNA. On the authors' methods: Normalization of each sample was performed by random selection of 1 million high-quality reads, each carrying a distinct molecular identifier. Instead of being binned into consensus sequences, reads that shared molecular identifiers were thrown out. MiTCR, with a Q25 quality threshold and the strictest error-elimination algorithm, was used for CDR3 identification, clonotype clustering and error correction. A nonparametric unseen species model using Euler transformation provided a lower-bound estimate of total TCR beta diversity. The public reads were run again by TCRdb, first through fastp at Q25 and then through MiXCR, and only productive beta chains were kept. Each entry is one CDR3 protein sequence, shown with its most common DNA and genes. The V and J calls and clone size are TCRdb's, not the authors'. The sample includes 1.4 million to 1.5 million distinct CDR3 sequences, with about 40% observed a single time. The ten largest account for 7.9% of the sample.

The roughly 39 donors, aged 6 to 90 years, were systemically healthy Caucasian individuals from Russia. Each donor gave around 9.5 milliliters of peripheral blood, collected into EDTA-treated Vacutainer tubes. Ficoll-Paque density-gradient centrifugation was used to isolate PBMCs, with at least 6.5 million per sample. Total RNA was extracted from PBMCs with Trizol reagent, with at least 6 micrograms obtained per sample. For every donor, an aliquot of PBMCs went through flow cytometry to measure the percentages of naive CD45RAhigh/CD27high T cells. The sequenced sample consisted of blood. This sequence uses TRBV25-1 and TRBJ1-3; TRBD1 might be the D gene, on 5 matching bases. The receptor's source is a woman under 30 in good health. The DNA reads TGTGCCAGCAGAGAGACCGGGACTCTGGCCTCTGGAAACACCATATATTTT. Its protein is CASRETGTLASGNTIYF.